This T cell receptor beta chain was documented in a study of cytomegalovirus exposure and HLA in healthy donors. This clone was seen only a few times. Its matching antigen is unknown. Study observations and caveats: Many donors carried some public TCRs, although rarity characterized most TCR sequences.

In the PCR, 60 Vbeta and 13 Jbeta primers were used. Original methodology: A follow-up analysis tallied some 80 million unique TCR beta chains, 9 million to 11 million shared. TCRdb's copy holds only in-frame clones and misses some; the assay was immunoSEQ multiplex PCR. From that table come the V and J calls and clone size; the DNA was used to work out D and trimming. This sample has about 180,000 clones, with roughly four fifths found just once. The sequence came from a man between 18 and 35 years old in good health and CMV-seronegative. Sequenced input: PBMCs.

The CDR3 DNA follows: TGTGCCAGCAGCTTAGTGGGGGGAGGGGACAATGAGCAGTTCTTC. It specifies CASSLVGGGDNEQFF. The V gene is TRBV7-2, the J gene TRBJ2-1, with 7 bases that match TRBD2. Germline V gene data show CDR1 as SGHTA and CDR2 as FQGNSA. The CDR3 is 15 residues long. Trimming cost V 1 base and J 5 bases; bases outside gene matches: 5.